Listed below are T cell receptor beta chains from one sample, sequenced in a study of regulatory T cells in long-lasting Graves disease. TCRdb reanalysed the multiplex PCR reads using MiXCR and keeps one entry per CDR3 protein. The table records 600,000 to 650,000 distinct CDR3 sequences, 15% to 20% of them present only once. The same sample was also used in a study of T cells in Graves' hyperthyroidism and ophthalmopathy.

Sequences were derived from peripheral blood mononuclear cells (PBMCs), sampled at new diagnosis, from a patient treated with antithyroid drugs. The receptors stem from a woman in her twenties or thirties with Graves disease. CDR3s include the opening cysteine and the closing phenylalanine or tryptophan. A D gene is named only where the DNA matches it firmly. Clone size is given for some rows only: seen once, a few or many times, or a class if the clone is expanded.

clone_size	v_call	j_call	d_call	cdr3_aa	cdr3_nt
.	TRBV7-3	TRBJ2-7	TRBD2	CASSPYRTSEYEQYF	TGTGCCAGCAGCCCGTATAGGACTAGCGAATACGAGCAGTACTTC
many	TRBV7-2	TRBJ1-2	.	CASSFSAGDSYGYTF	TGTGCCAGCAGCTTTAGTGCAGGGGATTCCTATGGCTACACCTTC
.	TRBV6-5	TRBJ2-3	.	CASSYERLTDTQYF	TGTGCCAGCAGTTACGAAAGACTCACAGATACGCAGTATTTT
many	TRBV6-1	TRBJ2-7	.	CASSEQYF	TGTGCCAGCAGCGAGCAGTACTTC
.	TRBV30	TRBJ2-2	TRBD2	CAFGLAGPGELFF	TGTGCCTTTGGACTAGCGGGCCCCGGGGAGCTGTTTTTT
.	TRBV7-9	TRBJ2-2	.	CASSLRTTNTGELFF	TGTGCCAGCAGCTTAAGGACAACGAACACCGGGGAGCTGTTTTTT
.	TRBV6-1	TRBJ1-5	.	CASSDPRGDPSNQPQHF	TGTGCCAGCAGTGACCCTAGGGGGGACCCTAGCAATCAGCCCCAGCATTTT
many	TRBV7-2	TRBJ2-3	.	CASSRPPPGDTQYF	TGTGCCAGCAGCCGTCCCCCACCAGGGGATACGCAGTATTTT
many	TRBV19	TRBJ1-5	TRBD1	CASSMKGTDNQPQHF	TGTGCCAGTAGTATGAAGGGGACAGACAATCAGCCCCAGCATTTT
many	TRBV9	TRBJ2-1	.	CASSYGLSNEQFF	TGTGCCAGCAGTTACGGCTTGTCCAATGAGCAGTTCTTC
few	TRBV19	TRBJ2-3	.	CASSPRWTKDTQYF	TGTGCCAGTAGTCCAAGGTGGACTAAGGATACGCAGTATTTT
.	TRBV5-1	TRBJ2-7	TRBD2	CASSFGGREAPEQYF	TGCGCCAGCAGCTTTGGCGGGAGGGAGGCCCCCGAGCAGTACTTC
many	TRBV20-1	TRBJ1-1	.	CSATRNQDTEAFF	TGCAGTGCAACGCGGAACCAAGACACTGAAGCTTTCTTT
.	TRBV24-1	TRBJ1-1	.	CATSGKVGTEAFF	TGTGCCACCAGTGGGAAAGTGGGCACTGAAGCTTTCTTT
many	TRBV7-2	TRBJ2-7	TRBD1	CASSSASTGSGEQYF	TGTGCCAGCAGCTCCGCCTCGACAGGGTCGGGCGAGCAGTACTTC
many	TRBV27	TRBJ1-6	.	CASSASWGTGISPLHF	TGTGCCAGCAGTGCCTCATGGGGGACGGGTATTTCACCCCTCCACTTT
once	TRBV11-2	TRBJ2-5	.	CASSSPTGTRGAQYF	TGTGCCAGCAGCTCCCCGACAGGAACAAGAGGAGCCCAGTACTTC
.	TRBV9	TRBJ2-1	.	CASSIRPENEQFF	TGTGCCAGCAGCATCCGCCCCGAGAATGAGCAGTTCTTC
few	TRBV11-2	TRBJ1-1	TRBD1	CASSLRDRLNTEAFF	TGTGCCAGCAGCTTGAGGGACAGGTTGAACACTGAAGCTTTCTTT
few	TRBV3-1	TRBJ1-4	.	CASSLGLVSEKLFF	TGTGCCAGCAGCCTGGGATTAGTCTCTGAAAAACTGTTTTTT
.	TRBV7-2	TRBJ1-4	.	CASSLKGATNEKLSF	TGTGCCAGCAGCTTAAAGGGCGCAACTAATGAAAAACTGTCTTTT
many	TRBV12-3/TRBV12-4	TRBJ1-3	.	CASSFFRNSGNTIYF	TGTGCCAGCAGTTTCTTCAGGAACTCTGGAAACACCATATATTTT
many	TRBV6-8	TRBJ2-3	.	CASRPSTDTQYF	TGTGCCAGCAGACCATCCACAGATACGCAGTATTTT
many	TRBV28	TRBJ1-1	TRBD1	CVSTSRGRGTEAFF	TGTGTCAGCACATCCAGGGGGCGAGGAACTGAAGCTTTCTTT
many	TRBV7-3	TRBJ2-7	TRBD2	CASSLGAGEYEQYF	TGTGCCAGCAGCTTAGGGGCGGGAGAGTACGAGCAGTACTTC
many	TRBV7-9	TRBJ1-1	.	CASRLQGFRGAFF	TGTGCCAGCAGGCTACAGGGCTTTCGAGGGGCTTTCTTT
.	TRBV19	TRBJ2-3	.	CASSLRERTDTQYF	TGTGCCAGTAGTCTACGGGAGCGGACAGATACGCAGTATTTT
few	TRBV6-5	TRBJ1-1	.	CASSLWGSGAFF	TGTGCCAGCAGTTTATGGGGTAGTGGAGCTTTCTTT